This TCR beta chain was observed in a study of blood T cell repertoires in COVID-19. Study in general: Whether acute or convalescent, the COVID-19 samples came from the United States, Italy and Spain.

The data were produced by immunoSEQ multiplex PCR, yet TCRdb's version contains in-frame clones alone and is incomplete. The table includes around 620,000 clones, 75% to 90% detected once. The CDR3 is made up of 15 amino acids. Germline lookup yields CDR1 MNHEY and CDR2 SVGAGI. Trimming cost V 0 bases and J 7 bases, with 14 bases left between them. V and J are TRBV6-5 and TRBJ2-3; D remains unclear. Sequenced sample: peripheral blood. This receptor was identified in a woman aged 18-35 years with acute or convalescent COVID-19. CDR3 coding DNA: TGTGCCAGCAGTTACTCTCGAGGTGGAGCCCATACGCAGTATTTT. Its translation is CASSYSRGGAHTQYF.